The source of this T cell receptor beta chain is a study of OX40 agonist ivuxolimab in advanced cancers. As for the study in general: Melanoma, hepatocellular carcinoma, head and neck or renal cell cancer occurred in dose-escalation patients. Study-level findings and limits: Expanded peripheral T-cell antigen specificity went undetermined. At 0.1 to 3.0 mg/kg and by week 6, clonal expansion occurred in CD4+ and CD8+ blood T cells.

The data were produced by immunoSEQ multiplex PCR, yet TCRdb's version contains in-frame clones alone and is incomplete. The table records about 64,000 clones, about 85% of them present only once. For this clone: What it recognizes is unknown.

The V and J ends lost 6 bases and 5 bases, in that order; junction bases with no gene match: 5. Germline-derived CDR1 and CDR2 are MNHEY and SVGAGI. The CDR3 has 15 residues. Autoimmune disease history or systemic immunosuppression excluded patients. The origin of this receptor is an adult with an advanced solid tumor such as melanoma, head and neck, liver or kidney cancer. The rearrangement uses TRBV6-5 and TRBJ2-1; 12 bases map to TRBD2. The sample here was CD4+ or CD8+ T cells sorted from blood, taken in a trial of the OX40 agonist ivuxolimab. CDR3 region: CASSLLAGGHNEQFF. Written as DNA, the CDR3 is TGTGCCAGCAGCTTACTAGCGGGAGGCCACAATGAGCAGTTCTTC.